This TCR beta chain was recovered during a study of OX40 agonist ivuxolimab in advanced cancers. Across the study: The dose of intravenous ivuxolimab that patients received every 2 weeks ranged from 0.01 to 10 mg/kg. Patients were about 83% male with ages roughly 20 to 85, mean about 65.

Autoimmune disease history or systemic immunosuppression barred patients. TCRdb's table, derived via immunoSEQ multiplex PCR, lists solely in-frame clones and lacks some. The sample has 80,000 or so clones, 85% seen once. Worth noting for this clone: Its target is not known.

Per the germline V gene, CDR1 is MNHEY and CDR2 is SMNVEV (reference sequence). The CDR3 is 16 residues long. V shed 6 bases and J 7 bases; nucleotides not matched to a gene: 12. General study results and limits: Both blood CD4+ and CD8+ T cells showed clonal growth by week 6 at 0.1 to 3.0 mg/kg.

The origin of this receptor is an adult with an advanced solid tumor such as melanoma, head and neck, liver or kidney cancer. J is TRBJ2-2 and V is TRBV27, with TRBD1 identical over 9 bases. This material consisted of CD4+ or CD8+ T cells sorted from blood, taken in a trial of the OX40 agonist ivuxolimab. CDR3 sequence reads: CASRYTGTGKGGELFF. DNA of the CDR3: TGTGCCAGCAGATATACCGGGACAGGGAAAGGCGGGGAGCTGTTTTTT.